The present entry profiles one T cell receptor beta chain with its context. The data were produced by immunoSEQ multiplex PCR, yet TCRdb's version contains in-frame clones alone and is incomplete. The sample lists roughly 75,000 clones; just over 90% were seen once. This specimen comes from a study of T cell changes during pregnancy in multiple sclerosis. CDR1 is SGHTA, CDR2 FQGNSA, per germline. The CDR3 covers 14 residues. V was pared by 5 bases and J by 7 bases, with 6 bases of the junction left unmatched. V and J are TRBV7-2 and TRBJ2-7, with 12 bases lining up with TRBD1. This receptor was obtained from a female donor in good health, enrolled as a control in a pregnancy study. This material consisted of peripheral blood, taken after pregnancy. In DNA form, the CDR3 reads TGTGCCAGCAGCCCTCGGGACAGGGGGCGGGAGCAGTACTTC. Its protein is CASSPRDRGREQYF.